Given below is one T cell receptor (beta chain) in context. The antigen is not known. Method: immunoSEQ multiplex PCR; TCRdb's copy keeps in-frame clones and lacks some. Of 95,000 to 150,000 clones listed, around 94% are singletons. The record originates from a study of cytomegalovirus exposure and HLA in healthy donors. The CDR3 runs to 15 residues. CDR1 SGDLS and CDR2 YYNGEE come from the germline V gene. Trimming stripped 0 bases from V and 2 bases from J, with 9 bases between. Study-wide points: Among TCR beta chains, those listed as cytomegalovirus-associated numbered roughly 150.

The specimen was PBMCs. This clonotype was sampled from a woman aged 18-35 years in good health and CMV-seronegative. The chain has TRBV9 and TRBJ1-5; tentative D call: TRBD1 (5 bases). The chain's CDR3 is CASSVDSRGNQPQHF. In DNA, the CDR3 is TGTGCCAGCAGCGTAGACTCCAGGGGCAATCAGCCCCAGCATTTT.